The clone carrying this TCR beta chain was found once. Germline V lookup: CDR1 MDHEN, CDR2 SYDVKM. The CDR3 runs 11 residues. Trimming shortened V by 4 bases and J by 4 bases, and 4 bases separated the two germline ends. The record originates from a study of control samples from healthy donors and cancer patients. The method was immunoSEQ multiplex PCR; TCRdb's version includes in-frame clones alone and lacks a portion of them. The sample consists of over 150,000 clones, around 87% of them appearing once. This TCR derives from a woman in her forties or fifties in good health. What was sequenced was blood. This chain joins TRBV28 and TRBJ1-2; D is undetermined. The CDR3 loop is CASSSSYGYTF. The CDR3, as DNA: TGTGCCAGCAGTTCTAGCTATGGCTACACCTTC.